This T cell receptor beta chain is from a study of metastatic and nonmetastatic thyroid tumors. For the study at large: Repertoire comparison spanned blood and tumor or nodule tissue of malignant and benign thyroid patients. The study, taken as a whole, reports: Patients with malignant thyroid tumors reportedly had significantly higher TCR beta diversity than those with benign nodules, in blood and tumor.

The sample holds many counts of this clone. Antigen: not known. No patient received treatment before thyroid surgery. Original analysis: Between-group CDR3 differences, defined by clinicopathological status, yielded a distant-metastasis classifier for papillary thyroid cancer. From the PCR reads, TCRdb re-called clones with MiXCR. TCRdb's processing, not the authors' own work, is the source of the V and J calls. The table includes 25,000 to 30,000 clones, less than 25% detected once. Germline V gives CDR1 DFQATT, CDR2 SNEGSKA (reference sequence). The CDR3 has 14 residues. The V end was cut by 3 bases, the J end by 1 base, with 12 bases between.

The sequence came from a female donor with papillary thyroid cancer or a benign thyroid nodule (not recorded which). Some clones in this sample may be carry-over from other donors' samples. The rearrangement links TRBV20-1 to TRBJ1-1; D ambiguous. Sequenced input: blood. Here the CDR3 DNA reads TGCAGTGCTAGCGGAAGCCCAGAGAACACTGAAGCTTTCTTT. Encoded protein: CSASGSPENTEAFF.